This TCR beta chain originates from a study of CD8+ T cells in alopecia areata (dated by TCRdb to 2016 to 2018). For the wider study: Treated patients were enrolled in an open-label pilot trial of oral tofacitinib, 5 to 10 mg twice daily, for moderate-to-severe alopecia areata. Patients stayed on tofacitinib for 6 to 18 months and then had 6 months of follow-up off drug so that delayed response and recurrence could be assessed. Disease severity in treated patients was measured with the SALT score, which quantifies the percentage of affected scalp surface area. The study used high-throughput TCRbeta sequencing to examine T cell clonal expansion in alopecia areata, in both the C3H/HeJ mouse model and human patients. In humans, TCRbeta sequencing was performed on scalp tissue and on sorted CD4+ and CD8+ peripheral blood T cells from healthy controls and from patients with patchy or totalis/universalis alopecia areata. Biopsies were taken from tofacitinib-treated patients at baseline and at 4 and 24 weeks of treatment, and a later scalp biopsy was taken in several of the tofacitinib-treated patients. Scalp clonality was compared across normal scalp (n=4), patchy alopecia areata scalp (n=8), and alopecia totalis/universalis scalp (n=8). RNA was extracted with the PAXgene miRNA kit for fixed scalp, the miRNeasy kit for PBMCs, and the RNeasy kit for mouse skin. immunoSEQ multiplex PCR using 35 Vbeta forward primers and 13 Jbeta reverse primers was used to amplify TCRbeta CDR3 regions. Study-wide findings and limitations: Tofacitinib significantly lowered scalp clonality and the number of expanded CD8+ clones among the top 100 scalp clones. Scalp TCR repertoire analysis is complicated because resident alphabeta T cells in normal human skin are also sequenced, whereas mouse skin is dominated by gammadelta T cells. Many expanded lesional clones were found to persist in scalp and blood during tofacitinib treatment, and relapse after treatment cessation may be partly explained by this persistence. Shared TCR sequences between patients were less evident than in mice, which may be partly attributable to HLA diversity in the patient population. Compared with normal scalp, lesional scalp, particularly in alopecia totalis/universalis, had higher clonality and more expanded CD8+ clones, which suggests antigenic drive. Because the treated cohort was small and had just a single nonresponder, larger studies are needed to establish links between baseline CD8+ expansion and response.

This specimen's time point label, per the study, means: around 22 weeks on oral tofacitinib. Taken with the paper, the label for treatment or condition translates to: oral pan-JAK inhibitor, 5-10 mg twice daily. Lesional scalp punch biopsies and peripheral blood were obtained from alopecia areata patients. PBMCs were isolated by density centrifugation and stained for CD3, CD4 and CD8, after which CD4+ and CD8+ T cells were sorted on a FACSAria. The trim is 5 bases for V and 8 bases for J, with a gap of 9 bases between the germline ends. Counted from cysteine to phenylalanine, this CDR3 has 12 amino acids. Left in the record is the CDR3 DNA by itself, 36 bases read in frame from the first base. The germline V gene (reference sequence) supplies CDR1 MNHEY and CDR2 SMNVEV. The library relied on the immunoSEQ multiplex PCR assay. To provide template for TCR sequencing, every sample had RNA extracted and reverse transcribed into cDNA. SuperScript III was used to make first-strand cDNA, primed with a 2:1 mix of oligo-dT and random hexamers. A synthetic immune receptor repertoire was used to measure amplification bias, and any remaining bias was corrected computationally. The original pipeline was this. After raw reads were preprocessed to remove errors, the CDR3 was defined following IMGT conventions as running from the conserved cysteine to phenylalanine. Clonality was computed as 1 minus the Shannon entropy, with the entropy normalized by log2 of the number of productive unique TCRs. Scalp TCRbeta sequences were cross-referenced with sorted blood CD4 and CD8 repertoires so that the CD4 or CD8 identity of scalp clones could be inferred. TCRdb provides this immuneACCESS table in a form limited to in-frame rearrangements. Some clones are lacking; in checked studies, under half of them reflect an unresolved V gene, and why the rest are absent is not known. V, J and clone size derive from that table, while D and trimming were established from the DNA sequence. Within this sample are more than 150,000 clones, with under 60% of them counted one time only. The ten largest clones capture about 12% of the sample.

A word on this clone: Its antigen specificity is not known. Base qualities are not recorded, but no much larger clone differs from it by a single base.

This clonotype originated in a human donor with alopecia areata. Sequenced here: CD8+ T cells sorted from blood, sampled at week 24, from a patient treated with tofacitinib. In this chain, TRBV27 is recombined with TRBJ2-2, with an unclear D gene assignment. CDR3 sequence: CASSQPGGELFF. The bases read TGTGCCAGCAGTCAACCTGGGGGGGAGCTGTTTTTT.